This is a list of T cell receptor beta chains from one sample in a study of Ad26.COV2.S vaccination and SARS-CoV-2 variants. Produced via immunoSEQ multiplex PCR; TCRdb's table is partial and in-frame only. Among some 420,000 clones listed, 88% were seen once. The sample here was peripheral blood, taken in a trial of Ad26.COV2.S vaccine versus placebo. The receptor source for this set is a person between 18 and 65 years old who received the Ad26.COV2.S COVID-19 vaccine or a placebo. CDR3s include the opening cysteine and the closing phenylalanine or tryptophan. Fields, in order: D gene, CDR3 length, clone size, J gene, V gene, CDR3 protein, CDR3 DNA. The D gene is left open where the match is weak. Clone size appears in some rows only: once, few, many, or a class for an expanded clone.

>TRBD1|16|NA|TRBJ1-2|TRBV7-2
CASSLLLPDRAGGYTF
TGTGCCAGCAGCTTATTATTGCCCGACAGGGCGGGTGGCTACACCTTC
>TRBD1|16|NA|TRBJ2-7|TRBV28
CASSSFAGTGADEQYF
TGTGCCAGCAGTTCATTCGCCGGGACAGGGGCCGACGAGCAGTACTTC
>NA|17|once|TRBJ2-1|TRBV27
CASATPRDGINYNEQFF
TGTGCCAGCGCAACCCCCCGCGACGGGATAAACTACAATGAGCAGTTCTTC
>TRBD1|14|NA|TRBJ2-3|TRBV5-1
CASSSGQGLDTQYF
TGCGCCAGCAGCTCGGGACAGGGGCTAGATACGCAGTATTTT
>TRBD1|12|NA|TRBJ1-2|TRBV2
CASWTGDRGYTF
TGTGCCAGCTGGACAGGGGATCGCGGCTACACCTTC
>TRBD2|16|NA|TRBJ2-3|TRBV6-6
CASSSGVAGGTDTQYF
TGTGCCAGCAGTTCCGGGGTAGCGGGGGGCACAGATACGCAGTATTTT
>TRBD1|12|NA|TRBJ1-4|TRBV29-1
CSAGQGGEKLFF
TGCAGCGCGGGACAGGGGGGAGAAAAACTGTTTTTT
>NA|16|NA|TRBJ2-2|TRBV10-3
CAISESGHTNTGELFF
TGTGCCATCAGTGAATCGGGACACACGAACACCGGGGAGCTGTTTTTT
>TRBD2|14|NA|TRBJ2-3|TRBV13
CASSGSGAGDTQYF
TGTGCCAGCAGCGGGAGCGGGGCTGGAGATACGCAGTATTTT
>TRBD2|15|NA|TRBJ2-7|TRBV6-1
CASSEGSSGAYEQYF
TGTGCCAGCAGTGAAGGTTCTAGCGGGGCCTACGAGCAGTACTTC
>NA|14|NA|TRBJ1-4|TRBV28
CASSGGARNEKLFF
TGTGCCAGCAGCGGGGGGGCGCGGAATGAAAAACTGTTTTTT
>TRBD1|15|NA|TRBJ2-5|TRBV7-9
CASTRDREKQETQYF
TGTGCCAGCACCCGCGACAGGGAAAAACAAGAGACCCAGTACTTC
>TRBD1|16|NA|TRBJ1-1|TRBV4-3
CASSPGTGQGDTEAFF
TGCGCCAGCAGCCCTGGCACCGGACAGGGGGACACTGAAGCTTTCTTT
>TRBD2|15|NA|TRBJ2-7|TRBV7-2
CASSLAGRVGHEQYF
TGTGCCAGCAGCTTAGCGGGGAGGGTTGGGCACGAGCAGTACTTC
>TRBD2|14|NA|TRBJ2-1|TRBV25-1
CASTPAGRNNEQFF
TGTGCCAGCACCCCAGCGGGGAGGAACAATGAGCAGTTCTTC
>NA|14|NA|TRBJ2-4|TRBV4-3
CASSQVEGRNIQYF
TGCGCCAGCAGCCAAGTAGAGGGAAGAAACATTCAGTACTTC
>NA|17|once|TRBJ2-2|TRBV14
CASSQDWTGRDTGELFF
TGTGCCAGCAGCCAAGATTGGACTGGAAGGGACACCGGGGAGCTGTTTTTT
>NA|15|NA|TRBJ1-5|TRBV19
CASSMGILSNQPQHF
TGTGCCAGTAGTATGGGGATCCTTAGCAATCAGCCCCAGCATTTT
>NA|14|NA|TRBJ2-7|TRBV2
CASSEGRPSYEQYF
TGTGCCAGCAGTGAAGGTAGACCTAGCTACGAGCAGTACTTC
>NA|15|many|TRBJ1-2|TRBV4-3
CASSQDTNLGGGYTF
TGCGCCAGCAGCCAAGATACCAACTTAGGGGGTGGCTACACCTTC
>TRBD2|21|NA|TRBJ2-5|TRBV16
CASSHFRTGLAGAHAQETQYF
TGTGCCAGCAGCCATTTCAGAACGGGACTAGCGGGGGCTCACGCCCAAGAGACCCAGTACTTC
>NA|14|once|TRBJ1-2|TRBV5-6
CASSPRGANYGYTF
TGTGCCAGCAGCCCGCGGGGGGCTAACTATGGCTACACCTTC
>NA|14|NA|TRBJ1-2|TRBV28
CASSPPRGPGGYTF
TGTGCCAGCAGTCCCCCCCGGGGGCCGGGCGGCTACACCTTC
>TRBD1|14|NA|TRBJ1-2|TRBV6-5
CASSLGQGWNGYTF
TGTGCCAGCAGCCTCGGACAGGGGTGGAATGGCTACACCTTC
>TRBD2|17|NA|TRBJ2-1|TRBV29-1
CSGQEARGVSSYNEQFF
TGCAGCGGCCAGGAGGCGCGGGGGGTAAGCTCCTACAATGAGCAGTTCTTC
>NA|11|NA|TRBJ1-6|TRBV30
CAWRGNSPLHF
TGTGCCTGGAGGGGGAATTCACCCCTCCACTTT
>NA|18|NA|TRBJ2-3|TRBV7-9
CASSTNNPWADSTDTQYF
TGTGCCAGCAGCACCAACAACCCGTGGGCCGATAGCACAGATACGCAGTATTTT
>NA|12|NA|TRBJ1-2|TRBV28
CASSGDQSGYTF
TGTGCCAGCAGTGGGGACCAGTCTGGCTACACCTTC
>NA|15|NA|TRBJ2-1|TRBV27
CASSLGPIPYNEQFF
TGTGCCAGCAGTTTGGGCCCGATACCATACAATGAGCAGTTCTTC
>NA|15|NA|TRBJ2-3|TRBV3-1/TRBV3-2
CASSPDSPRSDTQYF
TGTGCCAGCAGCCCCGACTCCCCCCGGTCAGATACGCAGTATTTT
>NA|12|NA|TRBJ2-5|TRBV30
CAWKGLRETQYF
TGTGCCTGGAAGGGTCTCCGCGAGACCCAGTACTTC
>NA|12|NA|TRBJ1-5|TRBV28
CASGTGNQPQHF
TGTGCCAGCGGCACCGGGAATCAGCCCCAGCATTTT
>NA|16|NA|TRBJ2-1|TRBV5-1
CASSSKLGAGTREQFF
TGCGCCAGCAGCTCAAAATTAGGGGCGGGAACAAGGGAGCAGTTCTTC
>TRBD1|13|NA|TRBJ2-7|TRBV18
CASSARQGYEQYF
TGTGCCAGCTCAGCTCGACAGGGTTACGAGCAGTACTTC
>NA|17|NA|TRBJ2-2|TRBV7-6
CASSPFAALKNTGELFF
TGTGCCAGCAGTCCATTCGCGGCCTTAAAGAACACCGGGGAGCTGTTTTTT
>NA|14|NA|TRBJ2-5|TRBV5-6
CASALLAGEETQYF
TGTGCCAGCGCTCTCCTCGCAGGGGAAGAGACCCAGTACTTC
>NA|16|NA|TRBJ2-1|TRBV5-5
CASSSETGLSYNEQFF
TGTGCCAGCAGCTCTGAGACAGGCCTCTCCTACAATGAGCAGTTCTTC
>NA|14|few|TRBJ2-1|TRBV24-1
CATSGTGRRGEQFF
TGTGCCACCAGTGGCACAGGCCGGAGGGGTGAGCAGTTCTTC
>NA|12|NA|TRBJ2-7|TRBV29-1
CSVVRNPGEQYF
TGCAGCGTTGTGAGGAATCCAGGCGAGCAGTACTTC
>NA|15|NA|TRBJ2-7|TRBV7-2
CASSPRGGATYEQYF
TGTGCCAGCAGCCCACGAGGGGGGGCCACCTACGAGCAGTACTTC
>NA|19|NA|TRBJ1-5|TRBV18
CASSPPEGQGSSGNQPQHF
TGTGCCAGCTCACCACCGGAGGGCCAGGGTTCCTCTGGCAATCAGCCCCAGCATTTT
>NA|14|NA|TRBJ2-1|TRBV11-2
CASSLVLDYNEQFF
TGTGCCAGCAGCTTAGTCCTAGATTACAATGAGCAGTTCTTC
>NA|13|NA|TRBJ1-2|TRBV7-8
CASSLVQHYGYTF
TGTGCCAGCAGCTTAGTTCAACACTATGGCTACACCTTC
>NA|15|NA|TRBJ1-2|TRBV7-8
CASRDGPAGPYGYTF
TGTGCCAGCAGGGACGGGCCCGCGGGCCCTTATGGCTACACCTTC
>NA|15|NA|TRBJ1-6|TRBV10-2
CASSEWGGLWSPLHF
TGCGCCAGCAGTGAGTGGGGGGGACTTTGGTCACCCCTCCACTTT
>NA|15|NA|TRBJ2-7|TRBV5-5
CASMYNSVSSYEQYF
TGTGCCAGCATGTATAACAGCGTAAGCTCCTACGAGCAGTACTTC
>TRBD2|17|NA|TRBJ2-5|TRBV7-2
CASSLRRASGGMETQYF
TGTGCCAGCAGCTTACGGAGGGCGAGCGGGGGGATGGAGACCCAGTACTTC
>NA|14|many|TRBJ1-5|TRBV3-1/TRBV3-2
CASSQALGDQPQHF
TGTGCCAGCAGCCAAGCTTTAGGGGATCAGCCCCAGCATTTT
>NA|13|NA|TRBJ2-7|TRBV5-1
CASRDPDRNEQYF
TGCGCCAGCCGGGACCCGGACAGAAACGAGCAGTACTTC
>NA|12|few|TRBJ2-4|TRBV19
CASRTHQGIQYF
TGTGCCAGTCGGACACACCAGGGGATTCAGTACTTC
>TRBD1|15|NA|TRBJ1-1|TRBV6-5
CASSRTGGLDTEAFF
TGTGCCAGCAGCCGGACAGGGGGCCTCGACACTGAAGCTTTCTTT
>NA|13|NA|TRBJ2-5|TRBV30
CAWSPQLQETQYF
TGTGCCTGGTCCCCGCAGCTCCAAGAGACCCAGTACTTC
>NA|16|NA|TRBJ2-5|TRBV5-6
CASSSGSGGWEETQYF
TGTGCCAGCAGCTCAGGGTCCGGGGGATGGGAGGAGACCCAGTACTTC